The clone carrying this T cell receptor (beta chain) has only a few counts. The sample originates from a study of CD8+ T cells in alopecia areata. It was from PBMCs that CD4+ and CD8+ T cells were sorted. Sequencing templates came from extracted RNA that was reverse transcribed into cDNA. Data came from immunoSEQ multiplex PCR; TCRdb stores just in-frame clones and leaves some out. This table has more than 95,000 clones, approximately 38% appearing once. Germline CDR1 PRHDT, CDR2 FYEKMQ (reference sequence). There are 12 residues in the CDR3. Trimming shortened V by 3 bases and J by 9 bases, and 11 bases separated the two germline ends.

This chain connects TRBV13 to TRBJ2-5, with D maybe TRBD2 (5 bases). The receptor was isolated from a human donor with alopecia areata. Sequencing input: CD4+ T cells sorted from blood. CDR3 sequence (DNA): TGTGCCAGCAGCTTGTCAACGCGGGCCCAGTACTTC. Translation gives CASSLSTRAQYF.